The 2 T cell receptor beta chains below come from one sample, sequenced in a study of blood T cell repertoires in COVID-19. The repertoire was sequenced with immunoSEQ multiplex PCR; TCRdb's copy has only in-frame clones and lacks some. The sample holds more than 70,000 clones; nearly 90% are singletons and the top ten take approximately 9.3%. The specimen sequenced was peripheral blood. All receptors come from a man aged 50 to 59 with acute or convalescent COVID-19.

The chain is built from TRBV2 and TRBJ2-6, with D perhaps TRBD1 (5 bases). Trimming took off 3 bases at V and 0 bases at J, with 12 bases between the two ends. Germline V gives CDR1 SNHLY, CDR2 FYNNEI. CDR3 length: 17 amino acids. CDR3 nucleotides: TGTGCCAGCAGTGAGTCCCCAGGGCGCTCTGGGGCCAACGTCCTGACTTTC. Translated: CASSESPGRSGANVLTF.

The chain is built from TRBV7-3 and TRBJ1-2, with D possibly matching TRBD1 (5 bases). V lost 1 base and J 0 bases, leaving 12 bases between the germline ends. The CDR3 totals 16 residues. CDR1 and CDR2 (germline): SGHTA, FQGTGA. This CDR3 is CASSLISWGSNYGYTF. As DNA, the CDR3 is TGTGCCAGCAGCTTAATCAGCTGGGGCTCTAACTATGGCTACACCTTC.